The 10 T cell receptor beta chains listed next were all sequenced from one sample in a study of control samples from healthy donors and cancer patients (dated by TCRdb to 2019 to 2021). The protocol used for the library was the immunoSEQ multiplex PCR assay. In TCRdb, the immuneACCESS table is reduced to in-frame sequences with V and J assigned. These tables do not hold every clone; where another copy was compared, an unresolved V gene accounts for under half, and the others remain unexplained. In this sample the table shows tens of thousands of clones, about 79% of which occur a single time. The biggest ten clones account for 9.5% to 13% of the sample. Sequenced sample: PBMCs. These receptors all stem from a man between 60 and 75 years old with head and neck cancer.

This clone was detected once. This chain connects TRBV10-3 to TRBJ2-7; possibly TRBD2 for D (6 bases). The CDR3 has 14 amino acids. Germline V gene data show CDR1 as ENHRY and CDR2 as SYGVKD. Trimming stripped 5 bases from V and 6 bases from J, with 17 bases between. This chain's CDR3 is CAISLGGMSGEQYF. CDR3 coding DNA: TGTGCCATCAGTTTGGGCGGGATGTCGGGCGAGCAGTACTTC.

The chain uses TRBV6-1 and TRBJ2-7; D is unresolved. The V end was cut by 3 bases, the J end by 0 bases, with 9 bases between. Per the germline V gene, CDR1 is MNHNS and CDR2 is SASEGT. This CDR3 contains 14 residues. The CDR3 here is CASSEFSSSYEQYF. In nucleotides, the CDR3 is TGTGCCAGCAGTGAGTTTTCTAGCTCCTACGAGCAGTACTTC.

The J gene is TRBJ2-2, the V gene TRBV10-3, with D unresolved. CDR3 length equals 11 residues. V gave up 2 bases and J gave up 8 bases, with 3 bases separating them. Germline CDR1 ENHRY, CDR2 SYGVKD. CDR3 residues: CAISEGGELFF. The CDR3 DNA reads TGTGCCATCAGTGAGGGGGGGGAGCTGTTTTTT.

The DNA for the CDR3 is TGTGCCAGCAGCCAAGATGTTGAGCAGTTCTTC. Translated: CASSQDVEQFF. This chain joins TRBV3-1 (or the pseudogene TRBV3-2) and TRBJ2-1; no clear D. CDR3 length: 11 residues. Germline CDR1 reads LGHDT; CDR2 reads YNNKEL (reference sequence). Trimming took off 0 bases at V and 9 bases at J, with 3 bases between the two ends.

The count of this clone is one. The chain is built from TRBV3-1 (or the pseudogene TRBV3-2) and TRBJ2-1, with 9 nucleotides matching TRBD2. V lost 1 base and J lost 4; bases outside the gene matches: 2. CDR1 is LGHDT, CDR2 YNNKEL, per germline (reference sequence). The CDR3 has 15 amino acids. CDR3 in DNA: TGTGCCAGCAGCCAAGCTCTAGCGGGGTACAATGAGCAGTTCTTC. Encoded protein: CASSQALAGYNEQFF.

The V call is TRBV27, the J call TRBJ2-7; TRBD2 matches 8 bases. The CDR3 is 17 amino acids. CDR1 MNHEY and CDR2 SMNVEV come from the germline V gene (reference sequence). The trim removed 5 bases at V and 3 bases at J, leaving 15 bases unmatched. CDR3 sequence: CASSPRTSPILSYEQYF. CDR3 nucleotides: TGTGCCAGCAGTCCAAGGACTAGCCCCATATTAAGCTACGAGCAGTACTTC.

The V gene is TRBV7-8, the J gene TRBJ2-3; D not certain. The V gene lost 5 bases and the J gene lost 2 bases, with 17 bases spanning the gap. This CDR3 has 16 residues. Germline V gene lookup returns CDR1 SGHVS and CDR2 FQNEAQ. CDR3 nucleotide sequence: TGTGCCAGCAGCCGAATATCTGGGTCCACCACAGATACGCAGTATTTT. Translated: CASSRISGSTTDTQYF.

For the CDR3, the DNA is TGTGCCAGCAGACGAATCAACAATGAGCAGTTCTTC. Protein: CASRRINNEQFF. This chain links TRBV6-6 with TRBJ2-1, with D hard to call. The CDR3 contains 12 residues. Germline CDR1 reads MNHNY; CDR2 reads SVGAGI (reference sequence). V was clipped by 6 bases and J by 5 bases, with 8 bases between them.

This chain uses TRBV2 with TRBJ2-1; D is undetermined. The germline V gene has CDR1 SNHLY and CDR2 FYNNEI. CDR3 length equals 10 residues. Trimming took off 6 bases at V and 12 bases at J, with 9 bases between the two ends. The CDR3 reads CASSQARQFF. CDR3 sequence (DNA): TGTGCCAGCAGCCAGGCCAGGCAGTTCTTC.

V usage is TRBV6-6 and J usage is TRBJ1-2, with D possibly being TRBD1 (5 bases). Trimming left V 5 bases short and J 8 bases short, with 18 bases between. Germline CDR1 MNHNY, CDR2 SVGAGI (reference sequence). The CDR3 length is 14 residues. The DNA of the CDR3 is TGTGCCAGCAGTACTTCTCGGGGGAGCGGGGGCTACACCTTC. Protein product: CASSTSRGSGGYTF.